This passage covers 16 T cell receptor beta chains from one sample sequenced in a study of T cell responses to AZD1222 COVID-19 vaccine. Profiled with immunoSEQ multiplex PCR; TCRdb holds only in-frame clones, not every one. Of about 82,000 clones listed, around 86% are singletons. The sample was peripheral blood, taken 28 days after the second AZD1222 dose. The receptors here all came from an adult who received the AZD1222 COVID-19 vaccine.

This clone occurred once. The chain combines TRBV7-9 with TRBJ1-4; 7 bases are shared with TRBD1. Losses at the gene ends were 5 bases for V and 4 bases for J; bases not matched to a gene: 7. This CDR3 is 15 amino acids long. Germline V lookup: CDR1 SEHNR, CDR2 FQNEAQ (reference sequence). The CDR3 nucleotides read TGTGCCAGCAGCCCAGGGACAGTAATTAATGAAAAACTGTTTTTT. Encoded protein: CASSPGTVINEKLFF.

This chain connects TRBV3-1 (or the pseudogene TRBV3-2) to TRBJ2-7; 7 bases line up with TRBD1. This CDR3 is built from 14 residues. The trim removed 4 bases at V and 1 base at J, leaving 4 bases unmatched. In germline, CDR1 is LGHDT, CDR2 YNNKEL (reference sequence). The CDR3 protein is CASSRQGSSYEQYF. CDR3 bases: TGTGCCAGCAGCCGACAGGGTTCGTCCTACGAGCAGTACTTC.

The J gene is TRBJ2-1, the V gene TRBV6-5; TRBD1 or TRBD2 may be the D gene (5 bases each). The CDR3 runs to 14 residues. Germline values: CDR1 MNHEY, CDR2 SVGAGI. Trimming left V 0 bases short and J 10 bases short, with 13 bases between. The CDR3 region is CASSYSGDRGEQFF. The CDR3 DNA sequence: TGTGCCAGCAGTTACTCGGGGGATCGAGGGGAGCAGTTCTTC.

V gene TRBV7-2 combines with J gene TRBJ2-1, with D unclear. Germline V gives CDR1 SGHTA, CDR2 FQGNSA. This CDR3 has 14 amino acids. V shed 3 bases and J shed 2 bases, with 8 bases lying between them. The CDR3 reads CASSFTSAYNEQFF. DNA for the CDR3: TGTGCCAGCAGCTTTACATCGGCCTACAATGAGCAGTTCTTC.

This clone appeared a few times. This sequence joins TRBV7-9 and TRBJ1-1; possibly TRBD1 for D (5 bases). This CDR3 comprises 13 residues. The V and J ends lost 6 bases and 7 bases respectively, with 15 bases between them. The germline CDR1 and CDR2 sequences are SEHNR and FQNEAQ (reference sequence). As DNA, the CDR3 is TGTGCCAGCAGTTCCCTCGGGGGTAGTGAAGCTTTCTTT. This codes for CASSSLGGSEAFF.

V usage is TRBV29-1 and J usage is TRBJ2-7; D perhaps matches TRBD2 (5 bases). V was trimmed by 5 bases and J by 3 bases, leaving 8 bases between them. The CDR3 is 11 residues long. Germline values: CDR1 SQVTM, CDR2 ANQGSEA. CDR3 loop: CSVIRDYEQYF. The CDR3 DNA reads as TGCAGCGTTATTCGGGACTACGAGCAGTACTTC.

The V and J genes are TRBV5-6 and TRBJ2-1, with D perhaps matching TRBD1 (6 bases). The CDR3 sequence is 13 residues long. Germline assignment: CDR1 SGHDT and CDR2 YYEEEE. With 4 bases removed from V and 4 bases from J, the gap between germline ends came to 9 bases. The chain's CDR3 is CASSRGQYNEQFF. The CDR3 nucleotides read TGTGCCAGCAGCCGCGGACAGTACAATGAGCAGTTCTTC.

The CDR3 protein is CASSGPSRGWNTGELFF. The CDR3 DNA reads as TGTGCCAGCAGTGGACCCTCCCGGGGGTGGAACACCGGGGAGCTGTTTTTT. The V gene is TRBV6-1, the J gene TRBJ2-2; tentative D call: TRBD2 (6 bases). V was clipped by 4 bases and J by 1 base, with 16 bases between them. The CDR3 contains 17 residues. Per germline, CDR1 MNHNS and CDR2 SASEGT.

The chain couples TRBV7-9 to TRBJ1-2; 8 positions agree with TRBD1. The CDR3 loop spans 16 amino acids. The J segment lost 0 bases and the V segment lost 5 bases, leaving 8 bases of the junction unmatched. CDR1 and CDR2 from the germline V gene are SEHNR and FQNEAQ (reference sequence). The CDR3 is CASSRNDRGANYGYTF. The CDR3 bases are TGTGCCAGCAGCAGAAACGACAGGGGAGCTAACTATGGCTACACCTTC. The entire variable domain, with the rest obtained from reference TRBV7-9 and TRBJ1-2, is as follows: DTGVSQNPRHKITKRGQNVTFRCDPISEHNRLYWYRQTLGQGPEFLTYFQNEAQLEKSRLLSDRFSAERPKGSFSTLEIQRTEQGDSAMYLCASSRNDRGANYGYTFGSGTRLTVV.

The rearrangement joins TRBV19 to TRBJ1-6, with D perhaps matching TRBD1 (5 bases). Germline assignment: CDR1 LNHDA and CDR2 SQIVND (reference sequence). CDR3 size: 15 residues. V was trimmed by 3 bases and J by 7 bases, leaving 13 bases between them. The DNA of the CDR3 is TGTGCCAGTAGTATTCGAGAGGGGAAAAATTCACCCCTCCACTTT. It is translated as CASSIREGKNSPLHF.

This clone has a single count. The chain employs TRBV28 and TRBJ1-1, with D uncertain. Trimming removed 4 bases at V and 10 bases at J, with 16 bases between. Germline CDR1 MDHEN, CDR2 SYDVKM. The CDR3 runs 13 residues. CDR3 bases: TGTGCCAGCAGTTCCAACAAAATCCCCAGAGCTTTCTTT. It yields the protein CASSSNKIPRAFF.

The V and J genes are TRBV5-4 and TRBJ1-5; D not certain. Germline values: CDR1 SGHNT, CDR2 YYREEE (reference sequence). The V end was cut by 2 bases, the J end by 5 bases, with 14 bases between. The CDR3 length is 15 residues. The CDR3 spells CASSFFGGRDQPQHF. CDR3 DNA: TGTGCCAGCAGCTTCTTCGGAGGGCGCGATCAGCCCCAGCATTTT. Full variable domain (remainder filled in from reference TRBV5-4 and TRBJ1-5): ETGVTQSPTHLIKTRGQQVTLRCSSQSGHNTVSWYQQALGQGPQFIFQYYREEENGRGNFPPRFSGLQFPNYSSELNVNALELDDSALYLCASSFFGGRDQPQHFGDGTRLSIL.

The chain joins TRBV28 to TRBJ1-1; 8 bases are a match to TRBD1. The CDR3 contains 15 residues. Germline loops: CDR1 MDHEN, CDR2 SYDVKM. With V trimmed by 3 bases and J by 3 bases, 6 bases remained unmatched. The chain's CDR3 is CASSFRQGRYTEAFF. CDR3 in DNA: TGTGCCAGCAGTTTTCGACAGGGGCGCTACACTGAAGCTTTCTTT. The whole variable domain, remainder taken from reference TRBV28 and TRBJ1-1, is DVKVTQSSRYLVKRTGEKVFLECVQDMDHENMFWYRQDPGLGLRLIYFSYDVKMKEKGDIPEGYSVSREKKERFSLILESASTNQTSMYLCASSFRQGRYTEAFFGQGTRLTVV.

The rearrangement links TRBV5-5 to TRBJ1-1, with D perhaps TRBD1 (6 bases). The V end was cut by 0 bases, the J end by 0 bases, with 9 bases between. Germline V gives CDR1 SGHKS, CDR2 YYEKEE (reference sequence). The CDR3 has 15 residues. The CDR3 spells CASSLEGHMNTEAFF. The DNA of the CDR3 is TGTGCCAGCAGCTTGGAGGGACACATGAACACTGAAGCTTTCTTT.

This chain connects TRBV30 to TRBJ2-7; weak D call: TRBD2 (6 bases). Between the trimmed V and J ends, which lost 0 bases and 8 bases, there was a span of 14 bases. This CDR3 region has 13 residues. Germline assignment: CDR1 GTSNPN and CDR2 SVGIG (reference sequence). For the CDR3, the DNA is TGTGCCTGGAGTGTAAGTAGTGGGGGGAAGCAGTACTTC. Translated: CAWSVSSGGKQYF. Full variable domain (remainder filled in from reference TRBV30 and TRBJ2-7): SQTIHQWPATLVQPVGSPLSLECTVEGTSNPNLYWYRQAAGRGLQLLFYSVGIGQISSEVPQNLSASRPQDRQFILSSKKLLLSDSGFYLCAWSVSSGGKQYFGPGTRLTVT.

The chain recombines TRBV20-1 with TRBJ1-1; 7 bases are shared with TRBD1. CDR3 length: 11 residues. V dropped 0 bases and J dropped 10; count of bases not matched to a gene: 2. Germline CDR1 reads DFQATT; CDR2 reads SNEGSKA (reference sequence). The CDR3 protein is CSARDPGGAFF. The CDR3 DNA sequence: TGCAGTGCTAGAGATCCAGGGGGAGCTTTCTTT.